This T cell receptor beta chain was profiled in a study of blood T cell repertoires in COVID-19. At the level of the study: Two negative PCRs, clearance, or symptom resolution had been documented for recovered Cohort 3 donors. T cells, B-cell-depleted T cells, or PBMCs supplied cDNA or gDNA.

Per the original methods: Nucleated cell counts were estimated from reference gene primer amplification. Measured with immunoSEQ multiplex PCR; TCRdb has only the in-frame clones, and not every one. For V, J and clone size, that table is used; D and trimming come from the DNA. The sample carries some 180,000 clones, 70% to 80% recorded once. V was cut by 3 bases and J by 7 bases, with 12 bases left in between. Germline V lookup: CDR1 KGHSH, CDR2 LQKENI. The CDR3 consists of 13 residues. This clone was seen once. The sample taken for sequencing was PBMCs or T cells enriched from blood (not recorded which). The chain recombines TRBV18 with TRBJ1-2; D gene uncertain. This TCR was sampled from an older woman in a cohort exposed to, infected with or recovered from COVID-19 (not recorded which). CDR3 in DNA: TGTGCCAGCTCACCGGAGGGCCTCCTTGGCTACACCTTC. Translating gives CASSPEGLLGYTF.